This record concerns one T cell receptor beta chain sequence. Its antigen is not yet known. Base qualities are not provided; no much larger clone lies one nucleotide away. The entry originates in a study of cytomegalovirus exposure and HLA in healthy donors (dated by TCRdb to about 2017). A note on the overall study: An earlier analysis of under 600 of the donors reported 250 to 300 Gb of sequence data and approximately 110 million unique TCR beta sequences from about 200 million T cells. A later analysis re-analyzed previously published TCR beta repertoires from roughly 690 donors and added high-resolution HLA genotyping to study TCR occurrence patterns. Donor age, sex, ethnicity and CMV serostatus were collected together with the repertoire data. The aim of the study was to test whether cataloging public T cell receptors could identify signatures of past pathogen exposure. Among almost 400 genotyped donors of the cohort, an average of around 240,000 unique TCR beta nucleotide sequences were sequenced per donor, roughly 18% of them non-productive. To decide whether each TCR beta V gene segment behaved as functional or pseudogenic, an earlier analysis of some 540 of the donors relied on high-throughput TCR beta sequencing. The genetic ancestry cluster associated with self-reported Caucasian donors included over 65% of the 300 to 400 genotyped donors. The study used immunosequencing to profile the T cell repertoires of hundreds of subjects and linked those repertoires to cytomegalovirus serostatus. A later genetic analysis used genome-wide SNP genotypes for about 60% of the 666 donors, treating that subset as a discovery cohort. The number of donors typed differed by locus, with about 629-640 for A, B, C, DRB1 and DQB1, roughly 520 for DQA1, about 610 for DPA1, and some 440 for DPB1. Class I and class II HLA loci were covered by the typing at four-digit resolution. High-throughput TCR immunosequencing, statistical association of individual TCRs with disease status, and machine learning were combined to predict cytomegalovirus infection status. Besides the first cohort of more than 650 subjects, a separate validation cohort made up of roughly 120 different subjects was used. Every discovery cohort repertoire had been produced on one sequencing platform. Rather than drawing on any new phenotypic data, the later analysis identified candidate immune exposures from TCR beta sequences and the way those sequences occurred across donors. Roughly five DR-DQ haplotypes were treated as single units for association and clustering because of strong linkage in the cohort. An early release that covered about 600 HLA-typed donors contained approximately 300 gigabases of sequencing data and 80 million or so unique TCR sequences. The paper as a whole reports these results and caveats: A total of 150 to 200 TCR beta chains were listed by the study as associated with cytomegalovirus. According to the authors, the approach could potentially be generalized to other disease states and immunological phenotypes. The classifier was reported to diagnose cytomegalovirus status with high specificity and sensitivity in both the original and validation cohorts. The presence/absence analyses assumed that sequencing depth was roughly uniform across donors, and that assumption may not be true. In a later analysis, most CMV-associated TCR beta chains were found to appear HLA-restricted, with HLA associations seemingly driven largely by CMV exposure. Specific HLA alleles were associated with 15,000 to 20,000 TCR beta sequences at a false discovery rate of 0.05 in a later analysis. Because counts were too low, roughly 18 rarely observed V segments, including chromosome 9 orphons, were left out of the earlier analysis of over 550 of the donors. In a later analysis, TCR association rates were found to vary across HLA loci, with the most associated TCRs seen for DRB1 alleles and the fewest for HLA-C alleles. In a later analysis, several top co-occurrence clusters were reported to appear linked to parvovirus B19, influenza, CMV and Epstein-Barr virus. A further reported finding was that TCR beta sequences accurately predicted the HLA-A and HLA-B alleles for most subjects in the first cohort. Three of the identified cytomegalovirus-associated TCR beta chains were confirmed in vitro to be specific for cytomegalovirus antigens. Assigning TCR associations to individual alleles was difficult when HLA alleles, especially DR and DQ, strongly co-occurred. In a later analysis, HLA-associated TCR beta chains were found to be more clonally expanded and to have lower generation probabilities than equally common non-associated chains. Linkage disequilibrium might explain the correlated functional status among segregating V segments, but an unknown experimental factor could not be ruled out. The cohort was sequenced for TCR beta chains only, and without alpha or paired-chain data the features that could be detected were limited. A cluster of highly shared sequence variants was judged likely to represent a technical artifact of the sequencing pipeline. A later genetic analysis reported fewer N-insertions in productive TCRs among donors in an Asian-associated ancestry cluster than the roughly 620-donor mean. V-gene and J-gene trimming of TCR beta chains was associated with a missense DCLRE1C variant in a later genetic analysis, and the association was replicated in an independent cohort. The only immune exposure information available for the cohort was CMV serostatus. HLA typing was unavailable for some donors at each locus, so association tests used only the typed subset. While some public TCRs were present in many individuals, most TCR sequences turned up only very rarely across donors. An earlier analysis of some 560 of the donors showed that most TCR beta V segments appeared in productive rearrangements either about 87% or about 30% of the time, which broadly matched IMGT annotations. Because the 87-base-pair reads could not distinguish some IMGT-functional V segments, including TRBV6-2 and TRBV6-3, those segments were excluded.

Reading the germline V gene gives CDR1 MDHEN and CDR2 SYDVKM. Between the V and J ends, shortened by 4 bases and 4 bases respectively, the junction contains 21 bases. The CDR3, from cysteine to phenylalanine, totals 17 residues. The only DNA kept is the CDR3, 51 bases in frame from the first base. The library relied on the immunoSEQ multiplex PCR assay. For the multiplex PCR, a mixture combining 60 forward primers for TCR Vbeta segments and 13 reverse primers for TCR Jbeta segments was used. A multiplex PCR assay on genomic DNA amplified the CDR3 region of rearranged TCR beta genes. On the Illumina HiSeq System, the amplified TCR beta libraries were sequenced as 87-base-pair reads. The study's processing was this. Across the 600 to 700 repertoires, a later analysis counted 78 million or so unique TCR beta chains, approximately 10 million of which were shared by at least two donors. A nearest-neighbor algorithm error-corrected the raw reads and collapsed the reads into unique sequences, merging closely related sequences to remove PCR and sequencing errors. To assign V, D and J gene segments, CDR3 sequences were aligned to IMGT reference sequences. For a sequence to be retained, a match of at least six nucleotides was required to both a V gene segment and a J gene segment. A rearrangement counted as productive if the CDR3 had no stop codons and remained in frame with V and J, and every other rearrangement counted as non-productive. Following IMGT convention, CDR3 was defined as the stretch from the second conserved V-encoded cysteine to the conserved J-encoded phenylalanine. The earlier analysis of approximately 500 of the donors excluded sequences that lacked an unambiguous match to a single V gene segment. An earlier analysis of 587 of the donors called V segments functional above 56.7% productive rearrangements and segregating when the between-donor standard deviation exceeded 5%. A statistical classification framework was built for diagnosing cytomegalovirus status from the catalog of TCR beta chain sequences. A later analysis assigned V and J genes by comparing TCR nucleotide sequences with IMGT/GENE-DB human TR gene sequences. The TCRdist pipeline was used in a later analysis to assign CDR3 sequences and most-parsimonious VDJ recombination scenarios. In a later analysis, each TCR beta chain was defined by its CDR3 amino acid sequence together with its V-gene family, and reads lacking a unique V-gene family were excluded. A later analysis removed 450 to 600 highly shared, low-generation-probability nucleotide sequences to deal with suspected cross-contamination and a sequencing artifact. In a later analysis, a clonal expansion index for each public chain was calculated from normalized within-repertoire ranks of inferred template counts. In a later analysis, generation probabilities were computed with a VDJ recombination model fitted to out-of-frame rearrangements, and the resulting probabilities were checked against IGoR. In a later analysis, TCR-TCR, TCR-HLA and TCR-CMV co-occurrence was scored with hypergeometric tests, and a repertoire-size bias correction was applied to TCR pairs. To estimate false discovery rates, a later analysis permuted the HLA or CMV assignments 20 times. In a later analysis, co-occurring TCRs were grouped using DBSCAN, with TCRdist sequence similarity added in when clustering inside HLA-allele-positive subsets. For co-occurrence clustering, repertoires with fewer than 30,000 or more than 120,000 public chains were excluded, along with about five repertoires with anomalous nucleotide sharing. TCRdb obtained this table from immuneACCESS and retained in-frame rearrangements with V and J assigned. These tables miss some clones; where compared with another copy, unresolved V genes account for less than half of the shortfall, and the remainder is unexplained. V and J calls and clone size come straight from that table; D and trimming were deduced from the DNA. The sample contains approximately 180,000 clones, around 75% of them found a single time. About 3% of the sample lies in the top ten.

The cohort comprised around 700 healthy bone marrow donors. At the time of sampling, every cohort member was nominally healthy, though immune exposures that went unrecorded were likely present. The donor was CMV seronegative and was included in the group of a few hundred seronegative cohort members. A peripheral blood sample was collected from each donor, and TCR beta sequencing was performed on peripheral blood mononuclear cells. Genomic DNA extraction from the blood cell samples was performed with the Qiagen DNeasy Blood Extraction Kit. Sequenced material: PBMCs. The chain employs TRBV28 and TRBJ2-3, with TRBD2 tentatively as D gene (6 bases match). This clonotype was sampled from a male donor in good health and CMV-seronegative. CDR3 protein: CASSWRSGTPDADTQYF. In nucleotide form, the sequence is TGTGCCAGCAGTTGGCGATCCGGGACTCCCGACGCAGATACGCAGTATTTT.